This T cell receptor beta chain was sequenced in a study of early T cells in non-severe SARS-CoV-2 infection. Study summary: Sequencing of unsorted whole blood was done on bulk RNA, leaving chains unpaired.

The TCR library protocol attached unique molecular identifiers to the individual cDNA molecules. TCRdb processed the 5' RACE reads anew with MiXCR; each CDR3 protein has one entry. The data hold some 50,000 distinct CDR3 sequences, with 9.3% observed a single time. This CDR3 contains 17 residues. J was trimmed by 0 bases and V by 3 bases; bases with no gene match: 8. This clonotype was seen at least ten times. The specimen was whole blood. The chain combines TRBV12-3 or TRBV12-4 with TRBJ2-3, with TRBD1 matching over 8 bases. This clonotype was sampled from an adult who was a healthcare worker with PCR-confirmed SARS-CoV-2 infection or an uninfected control (not recorded which). The CDR3 loop reads CASSFTLGQASTDTQYF. CDR3 DNA: TGTGCCAGCAGTTTTACCCTGGGACAGGCGAGCACAGATACGCAGTATTTT.